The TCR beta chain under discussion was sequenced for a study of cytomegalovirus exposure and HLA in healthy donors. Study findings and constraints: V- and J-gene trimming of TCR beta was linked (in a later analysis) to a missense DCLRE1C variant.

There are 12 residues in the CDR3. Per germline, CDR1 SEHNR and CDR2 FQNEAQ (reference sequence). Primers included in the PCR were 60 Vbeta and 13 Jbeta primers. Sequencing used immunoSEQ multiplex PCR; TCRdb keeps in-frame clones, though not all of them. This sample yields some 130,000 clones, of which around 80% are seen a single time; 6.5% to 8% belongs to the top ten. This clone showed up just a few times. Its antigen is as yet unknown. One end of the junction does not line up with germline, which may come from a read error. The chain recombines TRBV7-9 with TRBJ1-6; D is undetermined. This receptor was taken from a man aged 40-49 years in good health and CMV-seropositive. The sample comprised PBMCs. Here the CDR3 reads CSSSSRAISLHF. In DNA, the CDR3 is TGTTCCAGCAGTTCAAGAGCAATATCCCTCCACTTT.